These T cell receptor beta chains were read from a single sample in a study of molecular identifiers for immune sequencing clone quantification. TCRdb redid the calling of the PCR reads with MiXCR, one entry per CDR3 protein. The sample lists roughly 93,000 distinct CDR3 sequences; around a quarter were seen once. The specimen sequenced was naive CD8+ T cells from blood, with Jurkat cell RNA spiked in. These receptors all stem from a human donor in good health. Some libraries in this study had Jurkat cell RNA spiked in. Both conserved end residues are part of each CDR3. The D gene is left open where the match is weak. Rows give clone size only sometimes, using once, few, many, or a class for an expanded clone.

TRBV6-5	TRBJ1-5	many	.	CASSYSWGPNQPQHF	TGTGCCAGCAGTTACTCATGGGGACCTAATCAGCCCCAGCATTTT
TRBV19	TRBJ2-7	.	.	CASSARDSPSYAQYF	TGTGCCAGTAGTGCGCGGGACAGCCCTTCGTACGCGCAGTACTTC
TRBV6-2/TRBV6-3	TRBJ1-1	.	.	CASSYGGSTEAFF	TGTGCCAGCAGTTACGGGGGGTCCACTGAAGCTTTCTTT
TRBV11-2	TRBJ2-5	few	.	CASSLGSGSRGETQYF	TGTGCCAGCAGCTTAGGTTCGGGCTCCCGGGGAGAGACCCAGTACTTC
TRBV5-5	TRBJ2-1	few	.	CASSWTVYNEQFF	TGTGCCAGCAGCTGGACAGTATACAATGAGCAGTTCTTC
TRBV20-1	TRBJ2-3	few	.	CSARDPGDLGDTQYF	TGCAGTGCTAGAGACCCGGGGGACCTTGGGGATACGCAGTATTTT
TRBV4-3	TRBJ2-7	many	TRBD2	CASSQESVAGEAYEQYF	TGCGCCAGCAGCCAAGAATCCGTAGCGGGAGAAGCCTACGAGCAGTACTTC
TRBV19	TRBJ2-7	few	.	CASSISAGSYEQYF	TGTGCCAGTAGTATTTCGGCGGGATCCTACGAGCAGTACTTC
TRBV29-1	TRBJ2-7	.	.	CSVDNGLDEQYF	TGCAGCGTTGACAACGGTTTGGACGAGCAGTACTTC
TRBV5-8	TRBJ1-2	.	TRBD1	CASSLENRGVYGYTF	TGTGCCAGCAGCTTGGAGAACAGGGGGGTCTATGGCTACACCTTC
TRBV28	TRBJ2-7	few	TRBD1	CASRPPGTGIQSSF	TGTGCCAGCAGACCCCCGGGGACAGGGATACAAAGCTCCTTC
TRBV5-6	TRBJ2-3	many	.	CASSSRRAGTDTQYF	TGTGCCAGCAGCTCGAGGCGTGCGGGGACAGATACGCAGTATTTT
TRBV25-1	TRBJ1-5	few	.	CASSPLGGGPQPQHF	TGTGCCAGCAGTCCGCTGGGGGGGGGACCCCAGCCCCAGCATTTT
TRBV4-3	TRBJ2-7	.	TRBD2	CASSQEQFRLAGDYEQNF	TGCGCCAGCAGCCAAGAACAATTTCGGCTAGCGGGGGACTACGAGCAGAACTTC
TRBV7-9	TRBJ2-7	.	TRBD2	CASSLGTSGIMIYEQYF	TGTGCCAGCAGCTTAGGGACTAGCGGGATAATGATCTACGAGCAGTACTTC
TRBV2	TRBJ2-7	.	.	CASSEDAGYEQYF	TGTGCCAGCAGTGAAGATGCTGGTTACGAGCAGTACTTC
TRBV27	TRBJ1-4	many	.	CASSLIGEKLFF	TGTGCCAGCAGTCTTATTGGGGAAAAACTGTTTTTT
TRBV6-4	TRBJ2-3	.	.	CASSDVGGDTQYF	TGTGCCAGCAGTGACGTTGGAGGAGATACGCAGTATTTT
TRBV6-2/TRBV6-3	TRBJ1-1	.	.	CASSQTPARVEAFF	TGTGCCAGCAGCCAAACCCCCGCCAGAGTGGAAGCTTTCTTT
TRBV28	TRBJ2-5	many	.	CASSPRYPETQYF	TGTGCCAGCAGTCCCCGTTATCCTGAGACCCAGTACTTC
TRBV11-1	TRBJ2-7	few	.	CASSSSQGYEQYF	TGTGCCAGCAGCTCGTCACAGGGCTACGAGCAGTACTTC
TRBV13	TRBJ2-7	.	TRBD2	CASSYGLGTLEQYF	TGTGCCAGCAGCTATGGACTAGGGACTCTCGAGCAGTACTTC
TRBV4-3	TRBJ2-3	few	TRBD1	CASSQDDRDSSTDTQYF	TGCGCCAGCAGCCAAGACGACAGGGACAGTAGCACAGATACGCAGTATTTT
TRBV14	TRBJ2-3	many	.	CASSHGQTSTDTQYF	TGTGCCAGCAGCCACGGACAGACTAGCACAGATACGCAGTATTTT
TRBV11-2	TRBJ2-1	.	TRBD2	CASSLAGGMYNEQFF	TGTGCCAGCAGCTTAGCGGGGGGGATGTACAATGAGCAGTTCTTC
TRBV6-5	TRBJ2-5	many	TRBD2	CASSYGGGPQETQYF	TGTGCCAGCAGTTATGGCGGGGGTCCCCAAGAGACCCAGTACTTC
TRBV7-6	TRBJ1-3	few	.	CASSLRTGTSPVNTIYF	TGTGCCAGCAGCTTAAGAACAGGTACCTCGCCGGTCAACACCATATATTTT
TRBV12-3/TRBV12-4	TRBJ2-5	many	.	CAGSPAGTQYF	TGTGCCGGCAGCCCCGCCGGCACCCAGTACTTC
TRBV2	TRBJ1-2	.	.	CASSPWGQERGYGYTF	TGTGCCAGCAGCCCCTGGGGGCAGGAAAGGGGGTATGGCTACACCTTC
TRBV5-1	TRBJ1-1	.	.	CASSVEAPTNTEAFF	TGCGCCAGCAGCGTCGAGGCCCCAACGAACACTGAAGCTTTCTTT
TRBV6-5	TRBJ2-5	many	TRBD1	CASSYWTGSETQYF	TGTGCCAGCAGTTACTGGACAGGGTCAGAGACCCAGTACTTC
TRBV28	TRBJ2-7	.	.	CASIPVGLGDEQYF	TGTGCCAGCATTCCAGTGGGGCTTGGGGACGAGCAGTACTTC
TRBV20-1	TRBJ1-6	many	.	CSARSDLWNSPLHF	TGCAGTGCTAGATCGGACTTGTGGAATTCACCCCTCCACTTT
TRBV7-9	TRBJ2-1	few	TRBD2	CASSLGGENEQFF	TGTGCCAGCAGCCTCGGGGGGGAGAATGAGCAGTTCTTC
TRBV20-1	TRBJ1-5	many	.	CSARDQGSVSNQPQHF	TGCAGTGCTAGAGATCAAGGTTCCGTAAGCAATCAGCCCCAGCATTTT
TRBV20-1	TRBJ2-7	many	.	CSARVSYEQYF	TGCAGTGCTAGAGTGTCCTACGAGCAGTACTTC
TRBV7-2	TRBJ1-6	few	TRBD1	CASSVQGAPLHF	TGTGCCAGCAGCGTGCAGGGGGCCCCGCTCCACTTT
TRBV30	TRBJ2-7	few	TRBD2	CAWSAQPTSGGSYEQYF	TGTGCCTGGAGTGCCCAACCCACTAGCGGGGGGTCCTACGAGCAGTACTTC
TRBV6-2/TRBV6-3	TRBJ2-3	few	.	CASSFRGKDTQYF	TGTGCCAGCAGTTTCCGGGGGAAAGATACGCAGTATTTT
TRBV5-1	TRBJ2-7	many	TRBD1	CASRNSPGQGFHEQYF	TGCGCCAGCAGAAATTCCCCGGGACAGGGGTTCCACGAGCAGTACTTC
TRBV7-8	TRBJ2-1	few	.	CASSLGAGSYNEQFF	TGTGCCAGCAGCCTAGGAGCGGGTTCCTACAATGAGCAGTTCTTC
TRBV6-2/TRBV6-3	TRBJ1-1	many	TRBD1	CASTVTGEAFF	TGTGCCAGCACTGTGACAGGGGAAGCTTTCTTT
TRBV4-3	TRBJ2-7	few	.	CASSQDLVGDEQYF	TGCGCCAGCAGCCAAGATTTGGTCGGGGACGAGCAGTACTTC
TRBV9	TRBJ1-1	many	.	CASSVAGRGTEAFF	TGTGCCAGCAGCGTAGCTGGGAGGGGCACTGAAGCTTTCTTT
TRBV4-3	TRBJ2-3	many	TRBD1	CASSQATGDTDTQYF	TGCGCCAGCAGCCAAGCCACAGGGGACACAGATACGCAGTATTTT
TRBV7-9	TRBJ1-3	.	.	CASSFLDPDPGNTIYF	TGTGCCAGCAGCTTCCTCGATCCTGACCCTGGAAACACCATATATTTT
TRBV6-5	TRBJ2-5	many	.	CASSYTRETQYF	TGTGCCAGCAGTTACACCCGAGAGACCCAGTACTTC
TRBV5-6	TRBJ2-5	many	TRBD2	CASSFGLAGEETQYF	TGTGCCAGCAGCTTTGGACTAGCGGGGGAGGAGACCCAGTACTTC
TRBV7-9	TRBJ2-5	few	TRBD1	CASSSQGQETQYF	TGTGCCAGCAGCTCACAGGGGCAAGAGACCCAGTACTTC
TRBV6-5	TRBJ1-1	.	.	CASNYSSGTTEAFF	TGTGCCAGCAATTACTCGTCAGGGACCACTGAAGCTTTCTTT
TRBV2	TRBJ2-7	many	.	CASSIFSGSSYEQYF	TGTGCCAGCAGCATTTTTAGTGGTTCCTCCTACGAGCAGTACTTC
TRBV5-1	TRBJ2-1	.	.	CASKVEGYNEQFF	TGCGCCAGCAAGGTAGAGGGCTACAATGAGCAGTTCTTC
TRBV13	TRBJ2-5	.	TRBD2	CASSSGLAGWETQYF	TGTGCCAGCAGCTCGGGTCTAGCGGGATGGGAGACCCAGTACTTC
TRBV7-9	TRBJ2-7	many	.	CASSSPQVPHEQYF	TGTGCCAGCAGCTCACCCCAGGTTCCCCACGAGCAGTACTTC
TRBV4-3	TRBJ1-3	.	.	CASSQTARGRDGNTVYF	TGCGCCAGCAGCCAAACCGCCAGGGGTAGGGATGGAAACACCGTATATTTT